Sequencing of this T cell receptor (beta chain) was carried out in a study of OX40 agonist ivuxolimab in advanced cancers. Study-wide background: It was permissible to have had prior anti-PD-1, anti-PD-L1 or anti-CTLA-4 therapy, and over 35% had some.

CDR3 length: 16 residues. Germline V gives CDR1 SNHLY, CDR2 FYNNEI. The J segment lost 3 bases and the V segment lost 3 bases, leaving 7 bases of the junction unmatched. The assay was immunoSEQ multiplex PCR, and TCRdb's table has in-frame clones only and misses some. The sample records about 32,000 clones, over 80% being singletons. The TCR was taken from an adult with an advanced solid tumor such as melanoma, head and neck, liver or kidney cancer. Here the sequenced sample was CD4+ or CD8+ T cells sorted from blood, taken in a trial of the OX40 agonist ivuxolimab. This rearrangement joins TRBV2 to TRBJ2-3, with TRBD2 identical over 9 bases. The CDR3 protein is CASSEWGGGVTDTQYF. The CDR3 region has the DNA TGTGCCAGCAGTGAGTGGGGCGGGGGGGTTACAGATACGCAGTATTTT.